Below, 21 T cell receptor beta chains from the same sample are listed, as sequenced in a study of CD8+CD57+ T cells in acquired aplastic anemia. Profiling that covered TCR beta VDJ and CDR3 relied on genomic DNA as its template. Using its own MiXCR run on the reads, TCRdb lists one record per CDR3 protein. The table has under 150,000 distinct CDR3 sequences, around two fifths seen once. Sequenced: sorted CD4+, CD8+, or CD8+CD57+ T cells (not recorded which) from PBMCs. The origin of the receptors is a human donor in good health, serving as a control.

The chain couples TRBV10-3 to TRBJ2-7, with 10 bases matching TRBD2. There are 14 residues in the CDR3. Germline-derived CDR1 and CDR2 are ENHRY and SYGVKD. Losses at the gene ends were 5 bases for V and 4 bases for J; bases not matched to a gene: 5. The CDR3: CAISKLAGDYEQYV. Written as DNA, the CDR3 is TGTGCCATCAGTAAGCTAGCGGGGGATTACGAGCAGTACGTC.

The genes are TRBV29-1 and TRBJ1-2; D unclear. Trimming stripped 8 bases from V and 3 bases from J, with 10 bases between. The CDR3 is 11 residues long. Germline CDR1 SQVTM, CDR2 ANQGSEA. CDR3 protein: CSSPSDYGYTF. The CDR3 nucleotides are TGCAGCTCCCCGTCTGACTATGGCTACACCTTC. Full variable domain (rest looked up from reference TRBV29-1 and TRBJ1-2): SAVISQKPSRDICQRGTSLTIQCQVDSQVTMMFWYRQQPGQSLTLIATANQGSEATYESGFVIDKFPISRPNLTFSTLTVSNMSPEDSSIYLCSSPSDYGYTFGSGTRLTVV.

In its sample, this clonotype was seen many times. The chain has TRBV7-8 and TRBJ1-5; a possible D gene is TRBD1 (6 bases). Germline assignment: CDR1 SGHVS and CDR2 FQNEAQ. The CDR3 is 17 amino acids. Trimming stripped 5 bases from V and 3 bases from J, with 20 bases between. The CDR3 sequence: CASSNYQRRGANQPQHF. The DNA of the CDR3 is TGTGCCAGCAGCAATTACCAACGTCGGGGGGCCAATCAGCCCCAGCATTTT.

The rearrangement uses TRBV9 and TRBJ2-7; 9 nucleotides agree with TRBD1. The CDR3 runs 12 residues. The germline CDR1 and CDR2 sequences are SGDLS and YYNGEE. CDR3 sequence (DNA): TGTGCTAGAGCCGGGACAGGGTCCGAGCAGTACTTC. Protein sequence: CARAGTGSEQYF.

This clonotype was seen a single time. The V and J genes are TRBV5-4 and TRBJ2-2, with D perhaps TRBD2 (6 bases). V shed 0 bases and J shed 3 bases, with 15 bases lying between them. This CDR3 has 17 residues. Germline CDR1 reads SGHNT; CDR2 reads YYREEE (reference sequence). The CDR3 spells CASSLADGSEHTGELFF. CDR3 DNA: TGTGCCAGCAGCTTGGCCGACGGGAGTGAGCACACCGGGGAGCTGTTTTTT. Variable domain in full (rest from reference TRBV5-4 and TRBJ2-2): ETGVTQSPTHLIKTRGQQVTLRCSSQSGHNTVSWYQQALGQGPQFIFQYYREEENGRGNFPPRFSGLQFPNYSSELNVNALELDDSALYLCASSLADGSEHTGELFFGEGSRLTVL.

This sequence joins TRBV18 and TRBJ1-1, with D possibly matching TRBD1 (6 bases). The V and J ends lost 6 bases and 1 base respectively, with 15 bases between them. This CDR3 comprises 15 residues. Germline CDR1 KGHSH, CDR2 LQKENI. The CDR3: CASSTTGSANTEAFF. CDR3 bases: TGTGCCAGCTCCACGACAGGTTCGGCGAACACTGAAGCTTTCTTT.

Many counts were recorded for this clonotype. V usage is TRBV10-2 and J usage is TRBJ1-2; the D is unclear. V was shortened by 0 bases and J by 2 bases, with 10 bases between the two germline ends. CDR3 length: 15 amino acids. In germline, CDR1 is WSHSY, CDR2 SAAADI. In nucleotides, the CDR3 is TGCGCCAGCAGTGAGTCGAGAGGATACAACTATGGCTACACCTTC. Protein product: CASSESRGYNYGYTF.

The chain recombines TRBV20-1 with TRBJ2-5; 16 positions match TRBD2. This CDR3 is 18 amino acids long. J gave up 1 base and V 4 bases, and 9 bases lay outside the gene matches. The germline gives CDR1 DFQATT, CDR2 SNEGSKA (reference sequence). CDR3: CSATLGLAGGSVQETQYF. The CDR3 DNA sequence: TGCAGTGCTACCTTGGGACTAGCGGGGGGGTCCGTCCAAGAGACCCAGTACTTC.

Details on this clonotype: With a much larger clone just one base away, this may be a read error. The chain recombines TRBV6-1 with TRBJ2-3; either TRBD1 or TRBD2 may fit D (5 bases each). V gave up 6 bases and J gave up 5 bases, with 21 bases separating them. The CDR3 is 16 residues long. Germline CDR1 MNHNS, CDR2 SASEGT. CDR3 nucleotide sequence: TGTGCCAGCAGACGGGACGAGACACGGAGCGGAGATACGCAGTATTTT. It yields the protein CASRRDETRSGDTQYF.

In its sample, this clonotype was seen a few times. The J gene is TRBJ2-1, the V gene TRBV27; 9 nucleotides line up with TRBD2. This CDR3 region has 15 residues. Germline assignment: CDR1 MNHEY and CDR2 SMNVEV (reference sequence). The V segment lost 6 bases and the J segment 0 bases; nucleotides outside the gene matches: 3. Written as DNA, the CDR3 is TGTGCCAGCAGACATAGCGGGAGCTCCTACAATGAGCAGTTCTTC. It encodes CASRHSGSSYNEQFF.

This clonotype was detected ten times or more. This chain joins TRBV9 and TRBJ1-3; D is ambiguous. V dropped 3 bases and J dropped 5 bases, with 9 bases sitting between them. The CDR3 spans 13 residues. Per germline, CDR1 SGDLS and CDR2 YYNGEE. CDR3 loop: CASSGLQRNTIYF. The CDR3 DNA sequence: TGTGCCAGCAGCGGATTACAGCGAAACACCATATATTTT. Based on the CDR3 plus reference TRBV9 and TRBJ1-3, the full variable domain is DSGVTQTPKHLITATGQRVTLRCSPRSGDLSVYWYQQSLDQGLQFLIQYYNGEERAKGNILERFSAQQFPDLHSELNLSSLELGDSALYFCASSGLQRNTIYFGEGSWLTVV.

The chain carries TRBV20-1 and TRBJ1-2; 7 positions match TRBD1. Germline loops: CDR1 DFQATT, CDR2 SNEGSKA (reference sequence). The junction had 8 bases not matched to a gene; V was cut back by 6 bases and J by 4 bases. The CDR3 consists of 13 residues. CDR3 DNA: TGCAGTGCAAACAGGGGAGGTATCTATGGCTACACCTTC. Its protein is CSANRGGIYGYTF.

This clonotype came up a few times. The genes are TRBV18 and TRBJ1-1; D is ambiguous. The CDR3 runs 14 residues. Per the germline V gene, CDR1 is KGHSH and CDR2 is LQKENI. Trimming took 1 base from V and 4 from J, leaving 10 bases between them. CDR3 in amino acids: CASSPLGSGTEAFF. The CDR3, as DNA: TGTGCCAGCTCACCACTGGGTTCTGGCACTGAAGCTTTCTTT.

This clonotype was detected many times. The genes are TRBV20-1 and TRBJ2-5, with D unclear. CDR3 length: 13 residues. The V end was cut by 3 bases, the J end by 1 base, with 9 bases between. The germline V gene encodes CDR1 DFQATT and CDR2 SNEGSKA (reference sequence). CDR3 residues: CSASVTSQETQYF. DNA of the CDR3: TGCAGTGCTAGTGTGACTTCCCAAGAGACCCAGTACTTC.

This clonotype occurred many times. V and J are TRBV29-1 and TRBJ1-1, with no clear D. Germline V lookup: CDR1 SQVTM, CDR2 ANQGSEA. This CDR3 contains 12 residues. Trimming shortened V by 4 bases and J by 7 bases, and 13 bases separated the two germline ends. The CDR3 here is CSVGDGGIEAFF. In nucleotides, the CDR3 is TGCAGCGTTGGAGACGGCGGGATTGAAGCTTTCTTT.

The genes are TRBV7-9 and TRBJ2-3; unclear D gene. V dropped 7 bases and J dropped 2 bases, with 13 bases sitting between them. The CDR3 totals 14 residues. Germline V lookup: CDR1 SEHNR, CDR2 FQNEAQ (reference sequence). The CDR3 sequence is CASTASSSTDTQYF. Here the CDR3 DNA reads TGTGCCAGCACAGCCTCATCATCCACAGATACGCAGTATTTT.

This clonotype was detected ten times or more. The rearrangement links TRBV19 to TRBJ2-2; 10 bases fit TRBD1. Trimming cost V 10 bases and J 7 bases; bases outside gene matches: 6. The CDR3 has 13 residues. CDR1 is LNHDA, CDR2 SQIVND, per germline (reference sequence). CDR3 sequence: CATRDRGFGELFF. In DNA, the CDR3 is TGTGCCACCCGGGACAGGGGTTTCGGGGAGCTGTTTTTT.

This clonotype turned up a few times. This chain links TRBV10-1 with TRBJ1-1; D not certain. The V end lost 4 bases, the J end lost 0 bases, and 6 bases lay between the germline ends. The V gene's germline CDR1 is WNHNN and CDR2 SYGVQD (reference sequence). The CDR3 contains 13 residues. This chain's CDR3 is CASSASMNTEAFF. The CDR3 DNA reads TGCGCCAGCAGTGCCAGCATGAACACTGAAGCTTTCTTT.

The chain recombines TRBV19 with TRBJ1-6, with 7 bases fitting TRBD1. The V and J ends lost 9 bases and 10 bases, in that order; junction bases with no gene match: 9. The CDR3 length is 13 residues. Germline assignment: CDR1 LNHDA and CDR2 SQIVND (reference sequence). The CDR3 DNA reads TGTGCCAGCGGGACAGACGGAAAATCACCCCTCCACTTT. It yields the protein CASGTDGKSPLHF.

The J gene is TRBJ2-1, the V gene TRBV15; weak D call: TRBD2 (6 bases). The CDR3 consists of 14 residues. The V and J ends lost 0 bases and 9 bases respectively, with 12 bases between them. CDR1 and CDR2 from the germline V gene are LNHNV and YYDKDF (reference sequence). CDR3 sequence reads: CATSRDRGRGEQFF. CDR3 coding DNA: TGTGCCACCAGCAGAGATCGGGGGAGAGGTGAGCAGTTCTTC.

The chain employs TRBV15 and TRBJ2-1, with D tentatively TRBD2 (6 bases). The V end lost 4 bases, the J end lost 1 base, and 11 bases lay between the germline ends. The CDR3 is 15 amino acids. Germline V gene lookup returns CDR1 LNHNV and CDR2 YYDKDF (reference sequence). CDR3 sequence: CATSTSATSYNEQFF. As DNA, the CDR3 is TGTGCCACCAGCACTAGCGCCACGTCCTACAATGAGCAGTTCTTC.